This T cell receptor beta chain was captured by sequencing in a study of OX40 agonist ivuxolimab in advanced cancers. Study-wide background: Ivuxolimab, an agonist antibody against OX40 (CD134), was given to patients. Whole-study results and caveats: Researchers did not establish what antigens the expanded peripheral T cells target. Relative to CD4+ cells, CD8+ T cells on average had more expanded clones. Low normalized T-cell clonal expansion was additionally recorded for some nonresponders.

The method was immunoSEQ multiplex PCR; TCRdb's version includes in-frame clones alone and lacks a portion of them. The repertoire consists of about 20,000 clones, with over 80% occurring once and the leading ten covering over 30%. A remark on this clone: Its antigen is unknown.

This CDR3 region has 10 residues. Germline CDR1 and CDR2: MGHDK and SYGVNS. Trimming shortened V by 5 bases and J by 5 bases, and 3 bases separated the two germline ends. The starting material was CD4+ or CD8+ T cells sorted from blood, obtained in a trial of the OX40 agonist ivuxolimab. The J gene is TRBJ2-5, the V gene TRBV25-1; D unclear. The clonotype was recovered from an adult with an advanced solid tumor such as melanoma, head and neck, liver or kidney cancer. CDR3 DNA: TGTGCCAGCAGTTTCGAGACCCAGTACTTC. The encoded protein is CASSFETQYF.